Listed here is a single T cell receptor (beta chain). As yet, its antigen is unknown. TCRdb's table, derived via immunoSEQ multiplex PCR, lists solely in-frame clones and lacks some. Altogether 65,000 to 75,000 clones are present, around 94% being singletons, with the ten largest covering roughly 3.2%. The CDR3 is 17 residues long. The trim removed 6 bases at V and 1 base at J, leaving 8 bases unmatched. Germline V gene data show CDR1 as LNHDA and CDR2 as SQIVND (reference sequence). The data originate from a study of cytomegalovirus exposure and HLA in healthy donors. Study-wide findings and caveats: In vitro work confirmed that a few CMV-associated chains recognize CMV antigens. Accounts indicate the classifier identified cytomegalovirus status with strong specificity and sensitivity. The study labeled 150 to 200 TCR beta chains cytomegalovirus-associated.

From the roughly 120-subject validation cohort, which was separate from the roughly 620-subject first cohort, the donors were drawn. The chain carries TRBV19 and TRBJ1-6; 8 bases map to TRBD1. The clonotype comes from a woman aged 18-35 years in good health and CMV-seropositive. The sequenced sample was PBMCs. The CDR3 nucleotides are TGTGCCAGTAGAGGACAGGGTCTTGGGTCCTATAATTCACCCCTCCACTTT. Its translation is CASRGQGLGSYNSPLHF.